This is a list of T cell receptor beta chains from one sample in a study of Graves' ophthalmopathy and Graves' hyperthyroidism. TCRdb analysed the multiplex PCR reads with MiXCR anew, one entry per CDR3 protein. The sample consists of about 400,000 distinct CDR3 sequences, 15% to 20% of them appearing once. Source material: peripheral blood. The receptors come from a woman aged 18-30 years with Graves' ophthalmopathy. Each CDR3 is given with its conserved first and last residue. A D gene is named only where the DNA matches it firmly. Some rows mark clone size as missing; the rest say once, few, many or name a class of expanded clone.

abundance	v_gene	j_gene	d_gene	CDR3aa	CDR3nt
many	TRBV12-3/TRBV12-4	TRBJ2-7	NA	CASSPQEYEQYF	TGTGCCAGCAGTCCCCAGGAGTACGAGCAGTACTTC
many	TRBV27	TRBJ2-2	NA	CASSSRTTNTGELFF	TGTGCCAGCAGTTCCCGGACTACGAACACCGGGGAGCTGTTTTTT
many	TRBV6-2/TRBV6-3	TRBJ2-2	TRBD2	CASSYVSGGLMNTGELFF	TGTGCCAGCAGTTACGTTAGCGGGGGCTTAATGAACACCGGGGAGCTGTTTTTT
many	TRBV29-1	TRBJ1-1	NA	CSVESAWAFF	TGCAGCGTTGAAAGTGCGTGGGCTTTCTTT
many	TRBV3-1	TRBJ2-3	NA	CASSRLLGDTTQYF	TGTGCCAGCAGCCGGCTGTTAGGGGACACTACGCAGTATTTT
many	TRBV12-3/TRBV12-4	TRBJ1-3	NA	CASSLIQSSGNTIYF	TGTGCCAGCAGTTTAATTCAGAGCTCTGGAAACACCATATATTTT
many	TRBV28	TRBJ1-1	NA	CASRTGTVSAEAFF	TGTGCCAGCAGAACCGGGACCGTCTCGGCTGAAGCTTTCTTT
few	TRBV4-3	TRBJ1-1	NA	CASSQETGRNTEAFF	TGCGCCAGCAGCCAAGAAACAGGACGGAACACTGAAGCTTTCTTT
many	TRBV11-2	TRBJ2-7	TRBD2	CASGYTSGRERNEQYF	TGTGCCAGCGGATATACTAGCGGGAGGGAACGGAACGAGCAGTACTTC
many	TRBV11-1	TRBJ2-7	TRBD1	CASSLDRGTYEQYF	TGTGCCAGCAGCTTGGACAGGGGGACCTACGAGCAGTACTTC
NA	TRBV6-1	TRBJ1-1	NA	CASSTRGGTTEAFF	TGTGCCAGCAGTACCCGGGGGGGGACCACTGAAGCTTTCTTT
many	TRBV6-5	TRBJ1-2	NA	CASSYVGRTFF	TGTGCCAGCAGTTACGTGGGACGGACTTTCTTC
NA	TRBV4-3	TRBJ2-4	NA	CASSHNAGENIQYF	TGCGCCAGCAGCCATAATGCAGGGGAAAACATTCAGTACTTC
NA	TRBV28	TRBJ1-2	TRBD1	CASSSRTGANYGYTF	TGTGCCAGCAGTTCAAGGACAGGGGCTAACTATGGCTACACCTTC
many	TRBV11-2	TRBJ1-2	TRBD1	CASSHPTGDYGYTF	TGTGCCAGCAGCCACCCGACAGGGGACTATGGCTACACCTTC
many	TRBV12-5	TRBJ2-5	TRBD2	CASALGGRASETQYF	TGTGCTAGTGCCCTTGGCGGGAGGGCCTCAGAGACCCAGTACTTC